Following are 20 T cell receptor beta chains from one sample sequenced in a study of T cell clones after liver transplantation. Assay used: immunoSEQ multiplex PCR; TCRdb lists only in-frame clones, some missing. The top ten hold 0.45% to 0.6% of the sample, which has around 80,000 clones, roughly four fifths seen once. This specimen consisted of CD4+ T cells from blood, obtained 45 to 46 months after liver transplant. These receptor sequences come from a human patient who received a liver transplant. Some T cells may be graft donor cells.

The genes are TRBV18 and TRBJ2-2; D gene uncertain. Germline CDR1 and CDR2: KGHSH and LQKENI. The CDR3 loop spans 10 amino acids. The V gene lost 10 bases and the J gene lost 5 bases, with 5 bases spanning the gap. CDR3 in amino acids: CATGTGELFF. CDR3 in DNA: TGTGCCACCGGGACCGGGGAGCTGTTTTTT.

This rearrangement joins TRBV27 to TRBJ2-2; tentatively, D is TRBD2 (5 bases). The CDR3 runs to 13 residues. Germline V lookup: CDR1 MNHEY, CDR2 SMNVEV (reference sequence). V was trimmed by 4 bases and J by 7 bases, leaving 10 bases between them. The CDR3 reads CASSSPRGGELFF. The CDR3 DNA reads as TGTGCCAGCAGTTCGCCACGGGGCGGGGAGCTGTTTTTT.

This rearrangement joins TRBV7-9 to TRBJ2-7, with TRBD2 as a possible D gene (5 bases). There are 14 residues in the CDR3. Germline loops: CDR1 SEHNR, CDR2 FQNEAQ (reference sequence). Trimming cost V 5 bases and J 1 base, with 12 bases left between them. The CDR3 sequence is CASSPWTGSYEQYF. The DNA of the CDR3 is TGTGCCAGCAGCCCCTGGACTGGTTCCTACGAGCAGTACTTC.

J is TRBJ1-2 and V is TRBV25-1; D may be TRBD1 (5 bases). CDR3 size: 13 residues. Germline CDR1 and CDR2: MGHDK and SYGVNS. The V end was cut by 2 bases, the J end by 4 bases, with 8 bases between. In DNA, the CDR3 is TGTGCCAGCAGTGAACAGGGCCTCTATGGCTACACCTTC. This sequence encodes CASSEQGLYGYTF.

CDR3 bases: TGTGCCAGCTCACAACAGGGGGCAGGCGGCAATCAGCCCCAGCATTTT. Residues: CASSQQGAGGNQPQHF. The rearrangement joins TRBV18 to TRBJ1-5; 9 bases line up with TRBD1. Germline lookup yields CDR1 KGHSH and CDR2 LQKENI. The CDR3 has 16 residues. Trimming removed 4 bases from V and 2 bases from J; junction bases left unmatched: 6.

The chain couples TRBV7-8 to TRBJ1-2; D may be TRBD1 (6 bases). Trimming left V 2 bases short and J 2 bases short, with 12 bases between. This CDR3 is 15 amino acids long. Looked up from germline, CDR1 is SGHVS and CDR2 is FQNEAQ. CDR3 region: CASSLTLTGNYGYTF. The DNA for the CDR3 is TGTGCCAGCAGCTTAACCCTAACAGGGAACTATGGCTACACCTTC.

This rearrangement joins TRBV4-1 to TRBJ1-1, with D possibly being TRBD1 (6 bases). This CDR3 comprises 20 residues. The germline CDR1 and CDR2 sequences are MGHRA and YSYEKL. V lost 0 bases and J lost 5, with 28 bases in between. The CDR3 loop is CASSQEKRTRDTRLETEAFF. The CDR3 DNA reads TGCGCCAGCAGCCAAGAAAAAAGGACTCGGGACACTCGCTTGGAAACTGAAGCTTTCTTT.

J is TRBJ1-2 and V is TRBV28; D unresolved. CDR3 length equals 13 residues. In germline, CDR1 is MDHEN, CDR2 SYDVKM. Between the trimmed V and J ends, which lost 7 bases and 4 bases, there was a span of 13 bases. In DNA form, the CDR3 reads TGTGCCAGCACCCCCCCGGGAGGCTATGGCTACACCTTC. Translating it yields CASTPPGGYGYTF.

This clone was found once. The CDR3 loop reads CASSLQGYGYTF. Written as DNA, the CDR3 is TGTGCCAGCAGTTTACAGGGCTATGGCTACACCTTC. This sequence joins TRBV27 and TRBJ1-2, with D tentatively TRBD1 (5 bases). V was pared by 2 bases and J by 4 bases, with 5 bases between. The CDR3 sequence is 12 residues long. CDR1 and CDR2 (germline): MNHEY, SMNVEV (reference sequence).

The chain combines TRBV6-5 with TRBJ1-4; D remains unclear. The ends were cut back, 7 bases at V and 3 bases at J, with 12 bases in the middle. The CDR3 consists of 14 residues. Per the germline V gene, CDR1 is MNHEY and CDR2 is SVGAGI. CDR3 coding DNA: TGTGCCAGCACCTCGACCGCTGCTAATGAAAAACTGTTTTTT. This gives the protein CASTSTAANEKLFF.

CDR3 residues: CASSQGSVRADGYTF. In nucleotides, the CDR3 is TGCGCCAGCAGCCAAGGTTCCGTCAGGGCTGATGGCTACACCTTC. The genes are TRBV4-3 and TRBJ1-2, with a tentative D call TRBD1 (5 bases). V was trimmed by 1 base and J by 6 bases, leaving 15 bases between them. This CDR3 spans 15 amino acids. CDR1 is LGHNA and CDR2 is YSLEER in the germline V gene.

The chain recombines TRBV10-1 with TRBJ2-7, with 9 bases lining up with TRBD1. This CDR3 has 15 residues. Trimming cost V 3 bases and J 4 bases; bases outside gene matches: 7. Germline CDR1 WNHNN, CDR2 SYGVQD (reference sequence). The CDR3 here is CASSEGGQGVYEQYF. The CDR3 bases are TGCGCCAGCAGTGAAGGGGGACAGGGAGTTTACGAGCAGTACTTC.

The J gene is TRBJ1-2, the V gene TRBV6-5, with TRBD1 matching over 8 bases. Germline V gene sequence: CDR1 MNHEY, CDR2 SVGAGI. V dropped 7 bases and J dropped 9; count of bases not matched to a gene: 13. The CDR3 consists of 14 residues. CDR3 nucleotides: TGTGCCAGCACCCGGTCGCAGGGGGCAGGAAGCTACACCTTC. Protein product: CASTRSQGAGSYTF.

J is TRBJ2-7 and V is TRBV28; D may be TRBD1 (6 bases). CDR1 is MDHEN, CDR2 SYDVKM, per germline. V lost 7 bases and J lost 1, with 14 bases in between. The CDR3 totals 14 residues. CDR3 in amino acids: CASTPWTASYEQYF. The DNA of the CDR3 is TGTGCCAGCACTCCGTGGACAGCTTCCTACGAGCAGTACTTC.

V gene TRBV29-1 combines with J gene TRBJ2-2; perhaps TRBD1 as D (5 bases). The CDR3 covers 13 residues. V lost 6 bases, J lost 4 bases, and 12 bases lay in between. Germline CDR1 reads SQVTM; CDR2 reads ANQGSEA. The CDR3 nucleotides read TGCAGCGTAGCGACAGCTCTCACCGGGGAGCTGTTTTTT. This sequence encodes CSVATALTGELFF.

This clone appeared a few times. The chain uses TRBV13 and TRBJ1-3; D is uncertain. V was cut by 4 bases and J by 4 bases, with 11 bases left in between. Germline lookup yields CDR1 PRHDT and CDR2 FYEKMQ (reference sequence). The CDR3 is 14 residues long. CDR3 coding DNA: TGTGCCAGCAGCTACCTGGCAATCGGAAACACCATATATTTT. It codes for CASSYLAIGNTIYF. Complete variable domain (other parts from reference TRBV13 and TRBJ1-3): AAGVIQSPRHLIKEKRETATLKCYPIPRHDTVYWYQQGPGQDPQFLISFYEKMQSDKGSIPDRFSAQQFSDYHSELNMSSLELGDSALYFCASSYLAIGNTIYFGEGSWLTVV.

The V call is TRBV27, the J call TRBJ2-1, with a possible D match to TRBD2 (6 bases). Trimming took off 5 bases at V and 8 bases at J, with 19 bases between the two ends. The germline gives CDR1 MNHEY, CDR2 SMNVEV (reference sequence). This CDR3 region has 15 residues. CDR3 in amino acids: CASSPPPGVFDEQFF. For the CDR3, the DNA is TGTGCCAGCAGTCCTCCCCCGGGAGTTTTCGATGAGCAGTTCTTC.

This chain uses TRBV7-8 with TRBJ2-6; D not resolved. Germline assignment: CDR1 SGHVS and CDR2 FQNEAQ. The length of the CDR3 is 16 residues. V gave up 5 bases and J gave up 0 bases, with 11 bases separating them. The DNA of the CDR3 is TGTGCCAGCAGCCCCGCGGCCCTCTCTGGGGCCAACGTCCTGACTTTC. Protein sequence: CASSPAALSGANVLTF.

This chain connects TRBV21-1 to TRBJ2-7. TRBV21-1 is labeled a pseudogene. The CDR3 has 14 amino acids. The CDR3 region is CASSRRTDSYEQYF. CDR3 coding DNA: TGTGCCAGCAGCAGACGGACGGACTCCTACGAGCAGTACTTC.

This rearrangement joins TRBV5-8 to TRBJ2-4, with D possibly TRBD2 on 6 matching bases. The CDR3 covers 15 residues. The germline V gene has CDR1 SGHTS and CDR2 YDEGEE. Trimming removed 5 bases from V and 8 bases from J, with 20 bases in between. CDR3 protein: CASSPQERGVHIQYF. CDR3 nucleotides: TGTGCCAGCAGTCCGCAGGAGCGCGGGGTGCACATTCAGTACTTC.